This passage covers 26 T cell receptor beta chains from one sample sequenced in a study of T cell changes during pregnancy in multiple sclerosis. Method: immunoSEQ multiplex PCR; TCRdb's copy keeps in-frame clones and lacks some. The sample holds some 97,000 clones, approximately 90% seen once. Sequences were derived from peripheral blood, sampled in the second trimester of pregnancy. Every receptor here comes from a female donor with multiple sclerosis, enrolled in a pregnancy study.

In its sample, this clone was seen once. CDR3 in amino acids: CASTSGRAGETQYF. The CDR3, as DNA: TGCGCCAGCACTAGCGGGAGGGCGGGGGAGACCCAGTACTTC. This chain joins TRBV5-1 and TRBJ2-5; 12 positions match TRBD2. V dropped 6 bases and J dropped 5; count of bases not matched to a gene: 5. Germline lookup yields CDR1 SGHRS and CDR2 YFSETQ. The CDR3 has 14 residues.

The J gene is TRBJ1-5, the V gene TRBV7-6; a weak D match, TRBD1 (5 bases). This CDR3 region has 15 residues. Germline CDR1 is SGHVS and CDR2 is FNYEAQ. The V and J ends lost 1 base and 4 bases respectively, with 11 bases between them. The CDR3 DNA reads TGTGCCAGCAGCTTAGTCCCCGGGGGTAATCAGCCCCAGCATTTT. It is translated as CASSLVPGGNQPQHF.

The V and J genes are TRBV6-1 and TRBJ2-1, with 7 positions matching TRBD1. Unmatched junction bases numbered 13, after V lost 7 bases and J lost 7 bases. Germline V CDR1 and CDR2: MNHNS, SASEGT. This CDR3 is 15 amino acids long. This CDR3 is CASKGTGQQKNEQFF. The CDR3, as DNA: TGTGCCAGCAAAGGGACGGGACAGCAAAAGAATGAGCAGTTCTTC.

V usage is TRBV13 and J usage is TRBJ2-2; unclear D gene. This CDR3 is 13 amino acids long. The V and J ends lost 2 bases and 4 bases respectively, with 5 bases between them. CDR1 and CDR2 (germline): PRHDT, FYEKMQ (reference sequence). CDR3 region: CASSLRGTGELFF. The CDR3, as DNA: TGTGCCAGCAGCTTACGAGGCACCGGGGAGCTGTTTTTT.

This rearrangement joins TRBV11-2 to TRBJ2-7; 9 bases agree with TRBD2. In germline, CDR1 is SGHAT, CDR2 FQNNGV. The J segment lost 2 bases and the V segment lost 5 bases, leaving 7 bases of the junction unmatched. This CDR3 has 15 residues. The CDR3 DNA reads as TGTGCCAGCAGCGAGCGACTAGCGGTTACCTACGAGCAGTACTTC. It specifies CASSERLAVTYEQYF.

The V call is TRBV7-9, the J call TRBJ1-4; no definite D call. CDR1 and CDR2 (germline): SEHNR, FQNEAQ (reference sequence). V gave up 8 bases and J gave up 0 bases, with 13 bases separating them. The CDR3 is 15 residues long. The CDR3 protein is CASLPPGTTNEKLFF. The CDR3 DNA sequence: TGTGCCAGCCTCCCCCCAGGAACAACTAATGAAAAACTGTTTTTT.

Worth noting for this clone: The junction and the germline gene differ at one end; a read error may be behind it. The chain combines TRBV2 with TRBJ2-7, with D uncertain. The CDR3 extends over 8 amino acids. Germline lookup yields CDR1 SNHLY and CDR2 FYNNEI. CDR3 coding DNA: TGTGCCAGCAGTGAACGAGGCTTC. Its protein is CASSERGF.

The chain couples TRBV19 to TRBJ1-6; D gene uncertain. Germline CDR1 is LNHDA and CDR2 is SQIVND (reference sequence). The CDR3 is 14 amino acids. The CDR3 coding sequence is TGTGGAACTCGGGCGGGCAGCTTGCATTCACCCCTCCACTTT. It codes for CGTRAGSLHSPLHF.

The chain carries TRBV13 and TRBJ2-5, with 16 bases lining up with TRBD2. Germline lookup yields CDR1 PRHDT and CDR2 FYEKMQ (reference sequence). CDR3 size: 19 residues. Losses at the gene ends were 1 base for V and 5 bases for J; bases not matched to a gene: 10. The CDR3 spells CASSLEGLAGGGRRETQYF. The CDR3 DNA reads as TGTGCCAGCAGCTTAGAGGGACTAGCGGGGGGGGGCCGTCGGGAGACCCAGTACTTC.

The rearrangement links TRBV2 to TRBJ2-1, with D perhaps TRBD1 (5 bases). The germline CDR1 and CDR2 sequences are SNHLY and FYNNEI. This CDR3 is 13 amino acids long. Trimming removed 6 bases at V and 5 bases at J, with 11 bases between. In nucleotides, the CDR3 is TGTGCCAGCAGGATCCAAGGGGACAATGAGCAGTTCTTC. Translating it yields CASRIQGDNEQFF.

The chain carries TRBV25-1 and TRBJ1-2, with D hard to call. V was pared by 7 bases and J by 2 bases, with 14 bases between. Germline loops: CDR1 MGHDK, CDR2 SYGVNS. The CDR3 loop spans 14 amino acids. The CDR3: CASTGASGNYGYTF. The CDR3 DNA reads as TGTGCCAGCACCGGAGCCTCGGGGAACTATGGCTACACCTTC.

In its sample, this clone was seen once. The rearrangement uses TRBV5-1 and TRBJ2-7; D is perhaps TRBD1 (6 bases). Germline V lookup: CDR1 SGHRS, CDR2 YFSETQ. There are 14 residues in the CDR3. Trimming left V 2 bases short and J 2 bases short, with 11 bases between. The DNA of the CDR3 is TGCGCCAGCAGCTTCACAGGGATGACCTACGAGCAGTACTTC. This sequence encodes CASSFTGMTYEQYF.

The chain combines TRBV27 with TRBJ2-7; no clear D. CDR1 and CDR2 (germline): MNHEY, SMNVEV (reference sequence). Deletions cut 3 bases from V and 3 bases from J, with 15 bases between. CDR3 length equals 15 residues. The CDR3 bases are TGTGCCAGCAGTTTCACGGGTAGGAGTAGCTACGAGCAGTACTTC. Translation gives CASSFTGRSSYEQYF.

The chain couples TRBV19 to TRBJ2-7; the D gene is possibly TRBD2 (5 bases). V was cut by 4 bases and J by 6 bases, with 13 bases left in between. The CDR3 length is 13 residues. The germline V gene encodes CDR1 LNHDA and CDR2 SQIVND (reference sequence). In nucleotides, the CDR3 is TGTGCCAGTAGTACCGGGGTTCGGGGCGAGCAGTACTTC. The encoded protein is CASSTGVRGEQYF.

The chain uses TRBV19 and TRBJ2-5, with 11 bases aligning to TRBD2. The CDR3 spans 14 residues. Germline V gives CDR1 LNHDA, CDR2 SQIVND (reference sequence). V dropped 11 bases and J dropped 4; count of bases not matched to a gene: 9. CDR3 coding DNA: TGTGCCGGGTCGCGTAGCGGGAGGGTAGAGACCCAGTACTTC. Its translation: CAGSRSGRVETQYF.

The gene calls are TRBV7-2 and TRBJ2-7; the match to TRBD2 covers 16 bases. The CDR3 covers 17 residues. Germline CDR1 reads SGHTA; CDR2 reads FQGNSA. The V segment lost 5 bases and the J segment 6 bases; nucleotides outside the gene matches: 10. In DNA form, the CDR3 reads TGTGCCAGCAGCCTGGGACTAGCGGGGGGGCTTCAGCCCGAGCAGTACTTC. Translated: CASSLGLAGGLQPEQYF.

The genes are TRBV4-1 and TRBJ2-7; possibly TRBD1 for D (6 bases). V lost 4 bases and J lost 3, with 13 bases in between. The CDR3 is 14 amino acids. Germline V gene lookup returns CDR1 MGHRA and CDR2 YSYEKL. In DNA, the CDR3 is TGCGCCAGCAGCCGTCTGTCGGACAGCTACGAGCAGTACTTC. Amino acids: CASSRLSDSYEQYF.

The chain carries TRBV4-1 and TRBJ1-1, with 7 bases that match TRBD1. Trimming took 0 bases from V and 3 from J; bases not matched to a gene: 4. Germline CDR1 reads MGHRA; CDR2 reads YSYEKL. The CDR3 has 15 residues. CDR3 in DNA: TGCGCCAGCAGCCAAGATAGGGGGCAATACACTGAAGCTTTCTTT. Translation gives CASSQDRGQYTEAFF.

The chain is built from TRBV28 and TRBJ2-7; 9 bases are a match to TRBD1. The CDR3 is 14 residues long. J lost 5 bases, V lost 5 bases, and 7 bases had no gene match. Germline V CDR1 and CDR2: MDHEN, SYDVKM. CDR3 sequence: CASSPTGGRDEQYF. DNA for the CDR3: TGTGCCAGCAGTCCTACAGGGGGCCGCGACGAGCAGTACTTC. Variable domain in full (rest from reference TRBV28 and TRBJ2-7): DVKVTQSSRYLVKRTGEKVFLECVQDMDHENMFWYRQDPGLGLRLIYFSYDVKMKEKGDIPEGYSVSREKKERFSLILESASTNQTSMYLCASSPTGGRDEQYFGPGTRLTVT.

The rearrangement links TRBV12-5 to TRBJ1-1, with TRBD1 matching 8 bases. The V gene end was trimmed by 2 bases and the J gene end by 3 bases; junction bases not matched to a gene: 8. The germline V gene encodes CDR1 LGHNT and CDR2 FRNRAP. The CDR3 runs to 16 residues. The chain's CDR3 is CASGLRGTGGYTEAFF. The CDR3, as DNA: TGTGCTAGTGGTTTGCGGGGGACAGGAGGTTACACTGAAGCTTTCTTT.

The V gene is TRBV28, the J gene TRBJ1-5, with D uncertain. The V end was cut by 4 bases, the J end by 6 bases, with 16 bases between. This CDR3 is built from 15 residues. The germline gives CDR1 MDHEN, CDR2 SYDVKM. The DNA for the CDR3 is TGTGCCAGCAGTTCCCCCCCGGTAGGGAGTCAGCCCCAGCATTTT. It translates to CASSSPPVGSQPQHF.

The genes are TRBV30 and TRBJ1-1; D is unclear. The length of the CDR3 is 13 residues. V was cut by 2 bases and J by 4 bases, with 11 bases left in between. Germline V gene lookup returns CDR1 GTSNPN and CDR2 SVGIG (reference sequence). CDR3 in amino acids: CAWSKRAGTEAFF. The CDR3 DNA sequence: TGTGCCTGGAGTAAGAGGGCTGGCACTGAAGCTTTCTTT.

The gene calls are TRBV7-8 and TRBJ2-7; 12 bases agree with TRBD1. The ends lost 5 bases at V and 6 bases at J; junction bases unmatched: 8. Germline V lookup: CDR1 SGHVS, CDR2 FQNEAQ. The CDR3 has 15 amino acids. The CDR3 region has the DNA TGTGCCAGCAGCCTCTCCGGGACAGGGGGCGGCGAGCAGTACTTC. Encoded protein: CASSLSGTGGGEQYF.

CDR3 residues: CASSVVGGHGYTF. DNA of the CDR3: TGTGCCAGCAGCGTAGTCGGGGGTCACGGCTACACCTTC. The chain is built from TRBV9 and TRBJ1-2; D possibly corresponds to TRBD1 (5 bases). The CDR3 runs 13 residues. Trimming stripped 0 bases from V and 8 bases from J, with 11 bases between. In germline, CDR1 is SGDLS, CDR2 YYNGEE.

This CDR3 is CASSSQDGREFF. The DNA of the CDR3 is TGTGCCAGCAGCTCACAGGACGGTAGGGAGTTCTTC. J is TRBJ2-1 and V is TRBV11-3; possible D gene TRBD1, 5 bases. This CDR3 has 12 amino acids. The germline gives CDR1 SGHNT, CDR2 YENEEA. V lost 4 bases to trimming and J lost 14 bases, with 15 bases between them.

The chain carries TRBV10-3 and TRBJ2-7; the D is unclear. Germline CDR1 reads ENHRY; CDR2 reads SYGVKD. The V end lost 0 bases, the J end lost 3 bases, and 12 bases lay between the germline ends. The CDR3 extends over 15 amino acids. Here the CDR3 reads CAISESLAGDYEQYF. The CDR3 nucleotides read TGTGCCATCAGTGAGTCTTTGGCAGGCGACTACGAGCAGTACTTC.